Included here is one TCR beta chain sequence, with context. Its antigen remains unidentified. The CDR3 totals 17 residues. The sample belongs to a study of vaccination and CD4 T cells after COVID-19. This sample's treatment: roughly 11-day PBMC culture with coronavirus spike peptide pools or control peptides (ViraFEST assay). Healthy volunteers who received the vaccine had not previously caught SARS-CoV-2, negative nucleocapsid antibody results before and after vaccination showed. With the Oncomine TCR Beta short-read assay, DNA from cultured CD4+ T cells was sequenced. One entry per CDR3 protein results from TCRdb running MiXCR on the PCR reads. The sample holds roughly 28,000 distinct CDR3 sequences, roughly 57% seen once.

The source material was CD4+ T cells from blood, cultured in vitro, sampled after SARS-CoV-2 vaccination. The clonotype was recovered from a human donor who received a COVID-19 vaccine. V is TRBV1 and J is TRBJ2-3; the table's D call, TRBD2, has no DNA check behind it. TRBV1 is listed as a pseudogene. The CDR3 DNA follows: TGCACCAGCAGCCAAGATATCAAGCGGGGGGTCACAGATACGCAGTATTTT. Protein product: CTSSQDIKRGVTDTQYF.